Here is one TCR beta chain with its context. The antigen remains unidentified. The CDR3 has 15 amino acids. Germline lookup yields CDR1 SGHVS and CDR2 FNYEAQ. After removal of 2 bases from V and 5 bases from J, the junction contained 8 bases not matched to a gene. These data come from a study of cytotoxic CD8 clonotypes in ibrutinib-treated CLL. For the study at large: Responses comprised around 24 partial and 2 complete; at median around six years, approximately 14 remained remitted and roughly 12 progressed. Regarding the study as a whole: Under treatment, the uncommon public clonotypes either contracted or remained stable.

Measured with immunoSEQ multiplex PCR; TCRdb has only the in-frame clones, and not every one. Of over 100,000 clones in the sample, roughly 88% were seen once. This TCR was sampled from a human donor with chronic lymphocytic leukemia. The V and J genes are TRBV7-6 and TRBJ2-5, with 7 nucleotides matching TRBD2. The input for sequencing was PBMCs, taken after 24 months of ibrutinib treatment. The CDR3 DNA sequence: TGTGCCAGCAGCTTATCGGGACTACCCAGGGAGACCCAGTACTTC. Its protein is CASSLSGLPRETQYF.